This T cell receptor beta chain originates from a study of shared clonotypes between healthy human individuals. The table lists this clone with a few counts. Trimming shortened V by 2 bases and J by 2 bases, and 13 bases separated the two germline ends. The CDR3 length is 15 residues. The germline CDR1 and CDR2 sequences are MGHRA and YSYEKL. None of the donors, who were healthy HIV-negative adults, had recently had acute infections or vaccinations. Profiled with immunoSEQ multiplex PCR; TCRdb holds only in-frame clones, not every one. The data show a few million clones, approximately 96% seen once. The sequencing sample was made of naive CD4+ T cells sorted from blood. Specified subset: CD45RA+ positively selected. The chain couples TRBV4-1 to TRBJ2-7; D not resolved. The receptor comes from a man younger than 35 in good health. CDR3 in amino acids: CASSQPIGATYEQYF. In nucleotides, the CDR3 is TGCGCCAGCAGCCAACCCATTGGAGCTACCTACGAGCAGTACTTC.